The rows below give T cell receptor beta chains drawn from one sample of a study of shared clonotypes between healthy human individuals. Produced via immunoSEQ multiplex PCR; TCRdb's table is partial and in-frame only. The sample has 2 million to 2.5 million clones, just over 90% seen once. Specimen: naive CD4+ T cells from PBMCs. The receptors shown here come from a man between 18 and 35 years old in good health. Some clones in this sample may be carry-over from other donors' samples. Each CDR3 is given with its conserved first and last residue. The D gene is left open where the match is weak.

d_gene	v_gene	j_gene	CDR3nt	CDR3aa
NA	TRBV25-1	TRBJ2-2	TGTGCCACAATGGGGGGTAACACCGGGGAGCTGTTTTTT	CATMGGNTGELFF
NA	TRBV10-1	TRBJ2-5	TGCGCCAGCAGTCGGGACTTTCAAGAGACCCAGTACTTC	CASSRDFQETQYF
TRBD2	TRBV28	TRBJ2-7	TGTGCCAGCAGCGGGAGAGGGGCGGGAGACTACGAGCAGTACTTC	CASSGRGAGDYEQYF
TRBD2	TRBV28	TRBJ2-7	TGTGCCAGCAGTAGCCGGGACTACAACTCCTACGAGCAGTACTTC	CASSSRDYNSYEQYF
NA	TRBV20-1	TRBJ2-7	TGCAGTGCCACCGATGGTAAGCAGTACTTC	CSATDGKQYF
NA	TRBV5-6	TRBJ2-4	TGTGCCAGCAGCTTGGCGGGAGTCCGACAGTACTTC	CASSLAGVRQYF
NA	TRBV5-1	TRBJ1-3	TGCGCCAGCAGCGAAGATGGGGGGAACACCATATATTTT	CASSEDGGNTIYF
NA	TRBV28	TRBJ2-2	TGTGCCAGCAGATCCGGGGAGCTGTTTTTT	CASRSGELFF
NA	TRBV19	TRBJ2-5	TGTGCCAGTAGTATGGAGACGCATTCTCTGGAGGGGACCCAGTACTTC	CASSMETHSLEGTQYF
TRBD2	TRBV14	TRBJ2-3	TGTGCCAGCAGCCAAGGACTAGCGGGTAGCACAGATACGCAGTATTTT	CASSQGLAGSTDTQYF
NA	TRBV10-3	TRBJ1-6	TGTGCCATCAGTGAGTCACCGGACAGTCGGTATAATTCACCCCTCCACTTT	CAISESPDSRYNSPLHF
NA	TRBV5-4	TRBJ2-1	TGTGCCAGCAGCTTGGCTAGCACCTATGAGCAGTTCTTC	CASSLASTYEQFF
TRBD1	TRBV4-1	TRBJ1-2	TGCGCCAGCAGCCCAGGATCCAGGGGGGAAGGCTACACCTTC	CASSPGSRGEGYTF
TRBD1	TRBV27	TRBJ2-3	TGTGCCAGCAGTTTACAGGGGGCAACAGATACGCAGTATTTT	CASSLQGATDTQYF
NA	TRBV10-3	TRBJ2-3	TGTGCCATCAAACTCATTAGCACAGATACGCAGTATTTT	CAIKLISTDTQYF